This T cell receptor (beta chain) was identified in a study of T cells after yellow fever vaccination. Study-wide background: SMART-Seq v4 Ultra Low Input prepared libraries from low-cell fractions.

Details on this clonotype: Its antigen is undetermined.

Conversion of TCR transcripts into cDNA relied on 5'RACE template switching, which added a universal primer site and UMIs. TCRdb reprocessed the 5' RACE reads via MiXCR and lists one record per CDR3 protein. The data hold fewer than 450,000 distinct CDR3 sequences, with 11% observed a single time. Unmatched junction bases numbered 8, after V lost 0 bases and J lost 3 bases. There are 17 residues in the CDR3. In germline, CDR1 is SGHKS, CDR2 YYEKEE (reference sequence). Study-wide findings and caveats: Highly abundant clonotypes carried over from the bulk population could end up in FACS-sorted repertoires as contaminants. By day 5 rather than day 15, the secondary response had peaked, though it was weaker.

The chain couples TRBV5-5 to TRBJ2-1; 8 bases fit TRBD2. Sequenced material: PBMCs, taken on the day of the first yellow fever vaccination. The clonotype was recovered from a man younger than 30 who received the YFV17D yellow fever vaccine. The CDR3: CASSLVLGGASYNEQFF. CDR3 sequence (DNA): TGTGCCAGCAGCTTGGTTCTCGGGGGGGCGAGCTACAATGAGCAGTTCTTC.